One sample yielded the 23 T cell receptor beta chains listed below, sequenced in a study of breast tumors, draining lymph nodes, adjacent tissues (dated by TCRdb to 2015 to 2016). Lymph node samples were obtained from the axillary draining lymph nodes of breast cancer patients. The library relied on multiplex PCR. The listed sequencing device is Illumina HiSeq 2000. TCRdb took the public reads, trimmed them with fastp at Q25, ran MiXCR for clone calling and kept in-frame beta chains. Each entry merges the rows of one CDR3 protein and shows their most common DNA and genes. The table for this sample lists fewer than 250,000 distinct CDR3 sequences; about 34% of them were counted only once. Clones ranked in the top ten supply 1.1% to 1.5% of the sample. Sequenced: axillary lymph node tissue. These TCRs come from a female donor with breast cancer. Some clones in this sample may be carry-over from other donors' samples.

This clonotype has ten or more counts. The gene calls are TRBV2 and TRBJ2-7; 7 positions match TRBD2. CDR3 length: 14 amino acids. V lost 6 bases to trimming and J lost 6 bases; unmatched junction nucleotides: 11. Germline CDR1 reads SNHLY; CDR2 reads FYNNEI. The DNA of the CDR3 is TGTGCCAGCAGAGGGCCGGGACTATATTCCGAGCAGTACTTC. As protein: CASRGPGLYSEQYF.

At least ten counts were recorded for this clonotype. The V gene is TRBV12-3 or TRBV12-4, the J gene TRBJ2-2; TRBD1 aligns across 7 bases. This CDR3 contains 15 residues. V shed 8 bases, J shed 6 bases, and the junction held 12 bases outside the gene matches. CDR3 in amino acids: CASGKEQGISGELFF. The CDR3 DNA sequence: TGTGCCAGCGGGAAGGAACAGGGGATTTCCGGGGAGCTGTTTTTT.

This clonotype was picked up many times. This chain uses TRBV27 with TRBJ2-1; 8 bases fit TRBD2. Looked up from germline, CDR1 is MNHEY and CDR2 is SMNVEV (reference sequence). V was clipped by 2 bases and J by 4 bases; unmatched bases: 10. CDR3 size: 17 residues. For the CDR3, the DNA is TGTGCCAGCAGTTTACGCTCAAAGACTAGCGCATACAATGAGCAGTTCTTC. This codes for CASSLRSKTSAYNEQFF.

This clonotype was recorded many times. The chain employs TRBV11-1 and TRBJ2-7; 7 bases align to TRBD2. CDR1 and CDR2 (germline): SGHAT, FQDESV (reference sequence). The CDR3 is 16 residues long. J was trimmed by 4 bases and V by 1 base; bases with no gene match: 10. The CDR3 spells CASSLVGDVGRYEQYF. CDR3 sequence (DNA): TGTGCCAGCAGCTTAGTAGGCGACGTCGGGAGGTACGAGCAGTACTTC.

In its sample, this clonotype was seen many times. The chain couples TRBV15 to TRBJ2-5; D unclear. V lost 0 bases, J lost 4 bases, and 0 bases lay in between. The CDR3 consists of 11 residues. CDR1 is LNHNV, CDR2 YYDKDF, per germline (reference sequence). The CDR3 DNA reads TGTGCCACCAGCAGAGAAGAGACCCAGTACTTC. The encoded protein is CATSREETQYF.

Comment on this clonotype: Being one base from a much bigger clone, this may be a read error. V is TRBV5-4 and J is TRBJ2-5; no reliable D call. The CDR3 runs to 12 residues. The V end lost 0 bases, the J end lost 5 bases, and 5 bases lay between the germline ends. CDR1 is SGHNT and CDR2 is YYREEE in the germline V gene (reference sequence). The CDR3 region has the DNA TGTGCCAGCAGCTTGGCCGCGGAGACCCAGTACTTC. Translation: CASSLAAETQYF.

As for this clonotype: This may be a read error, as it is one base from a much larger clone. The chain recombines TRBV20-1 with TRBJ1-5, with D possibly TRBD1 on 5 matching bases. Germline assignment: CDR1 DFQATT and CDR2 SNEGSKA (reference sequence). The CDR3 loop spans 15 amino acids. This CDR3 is CSARKGYVSTQPQHF. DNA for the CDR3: TGCAGTGCTAGAAAGGGGTACGTGAGCACTCAGCCCCAGCATTTT.

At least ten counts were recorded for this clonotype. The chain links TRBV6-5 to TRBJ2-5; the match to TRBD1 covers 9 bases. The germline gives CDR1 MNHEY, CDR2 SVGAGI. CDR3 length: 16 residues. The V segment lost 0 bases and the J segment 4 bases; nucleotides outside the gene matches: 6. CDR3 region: CASSYSSDRGRETQYF. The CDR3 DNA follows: TGTGCCAGCAGTTACTCGTCGGACAGGGGTCGAGAGACCCAGTACTTC.

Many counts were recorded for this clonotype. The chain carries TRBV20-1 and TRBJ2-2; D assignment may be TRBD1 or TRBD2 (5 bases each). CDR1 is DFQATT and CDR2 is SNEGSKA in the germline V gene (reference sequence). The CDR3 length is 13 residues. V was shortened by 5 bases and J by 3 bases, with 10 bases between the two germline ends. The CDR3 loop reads CSAYRGHTGELFF. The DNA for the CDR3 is TGCAGTGCTTACCGGGGACACACCGGGGAGCTGTTTTTT.

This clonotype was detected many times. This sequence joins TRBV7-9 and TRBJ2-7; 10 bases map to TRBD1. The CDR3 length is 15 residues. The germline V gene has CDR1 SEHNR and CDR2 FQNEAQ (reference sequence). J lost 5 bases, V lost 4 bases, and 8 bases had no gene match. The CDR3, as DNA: TGTGCCAGCAGCTCCGGGACAGGGGTCGTCGACGAGCAGTACTTC. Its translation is CASSSGTGVVDEQYF. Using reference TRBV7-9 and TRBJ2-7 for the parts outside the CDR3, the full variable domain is DTGVSQNPRHKITKRGQNVTFRCDPISEHNRLYWYRQTLGQGPEFLTYFQNEAQLEKSRLLSDRFSAERPKGSFSTLEIQRTEQGDSAMYLCASSSGTGVVDEQYFGPGTRLTVT.

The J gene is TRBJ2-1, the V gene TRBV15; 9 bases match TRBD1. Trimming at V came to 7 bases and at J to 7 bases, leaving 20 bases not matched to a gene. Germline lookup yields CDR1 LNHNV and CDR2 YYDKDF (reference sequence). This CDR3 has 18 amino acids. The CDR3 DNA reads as TGTGCCACCAACCTCCGACAGGGGGGAGTAGCTAGGAGGAATGAGCAGTTCTTC. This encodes CATNLRQGGVARRNEQFF. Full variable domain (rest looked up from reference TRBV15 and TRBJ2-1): DAMVIQNPRYQVTQFGKPVTLSCSQTLNHNVMYWYQQKSSQAPKLLFHYYDKDFNNEADTPDNFQSRRPNTSFCFLDIRSPGLGDTAMYLCATNLRQGGVARRNEQFFGPGTRLTVL.

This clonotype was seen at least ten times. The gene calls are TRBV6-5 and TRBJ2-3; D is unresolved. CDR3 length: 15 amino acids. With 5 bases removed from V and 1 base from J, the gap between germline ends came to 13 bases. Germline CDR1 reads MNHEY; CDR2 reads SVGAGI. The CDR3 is CASSPRLVGTDTQYF. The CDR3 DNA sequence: TGTGCCAGCAGTCCCCGTTTGGTGGGCACAGATACGCAGTATTTT.

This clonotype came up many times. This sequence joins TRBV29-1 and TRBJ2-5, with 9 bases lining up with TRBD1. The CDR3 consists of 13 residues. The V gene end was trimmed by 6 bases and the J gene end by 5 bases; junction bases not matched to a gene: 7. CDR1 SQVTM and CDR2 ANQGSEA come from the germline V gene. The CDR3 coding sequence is TGCAGCGTCGGGACAGGGTTTGAGGAGACCCAGTACTTC. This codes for CSVGTGFEETQYF.

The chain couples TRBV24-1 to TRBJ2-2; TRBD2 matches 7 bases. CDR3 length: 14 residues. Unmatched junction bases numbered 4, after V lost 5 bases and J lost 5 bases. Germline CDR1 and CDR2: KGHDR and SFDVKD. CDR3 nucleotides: TGTGCCACCAGTGTAGAGGGAGGGACCGGGGAGCTGTTTTTT. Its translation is CATSVEGGTGELFF.

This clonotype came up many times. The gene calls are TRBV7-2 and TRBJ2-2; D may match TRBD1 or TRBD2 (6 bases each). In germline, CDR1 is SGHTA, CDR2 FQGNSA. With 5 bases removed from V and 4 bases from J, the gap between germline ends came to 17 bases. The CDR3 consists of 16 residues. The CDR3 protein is CASSAARGRITGELFF. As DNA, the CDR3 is TGTGCCAGCAGCGCCGCCCGGGGGCGGATCACCGGGGAGCTGTTTTTT.

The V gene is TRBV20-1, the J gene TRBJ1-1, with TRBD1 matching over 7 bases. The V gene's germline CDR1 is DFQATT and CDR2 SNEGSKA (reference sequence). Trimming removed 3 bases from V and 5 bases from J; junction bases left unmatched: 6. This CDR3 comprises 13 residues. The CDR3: CSASKAGGTEAFF. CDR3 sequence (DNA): TGCAGTGCTAGTAAGGCAGGGGGGACTGAAGCTTTCTTT.

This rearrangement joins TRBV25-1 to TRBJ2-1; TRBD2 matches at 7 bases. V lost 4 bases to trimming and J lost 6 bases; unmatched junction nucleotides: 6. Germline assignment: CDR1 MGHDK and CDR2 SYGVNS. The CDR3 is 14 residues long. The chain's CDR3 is CASSGGAGANEQFF. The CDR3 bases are TGTGCCAGCAGTGGAGGTGCGGGAGCCAATGAGCAGTTCTTC.

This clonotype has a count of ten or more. As DNA, the CDR3 is TGTGCCAGCTCACTGGGACAGGGGATTGAAAAACTGTTTTTT. It specifies CASSLGQGIEKLFF. The chain carries TRBV18 and TRBJ1-4, with 10 bases that match TRBD1. The CDR3 is made up of 14 amino acids. CDR1 and CDR2 from the germline V gene are KGHSH and LQKENI. With V trimmed by 4 bases and J by 7 bases, 3 bases remained unmatched.

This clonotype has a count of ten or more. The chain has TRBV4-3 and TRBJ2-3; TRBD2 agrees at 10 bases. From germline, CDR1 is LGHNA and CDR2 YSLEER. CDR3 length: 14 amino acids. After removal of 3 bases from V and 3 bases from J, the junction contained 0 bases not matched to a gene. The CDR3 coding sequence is TGCGCCAGCAGCCATAGCGGGAGGACAGATACGCAGTATTTT. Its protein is CASSHSGRTDTQYF.

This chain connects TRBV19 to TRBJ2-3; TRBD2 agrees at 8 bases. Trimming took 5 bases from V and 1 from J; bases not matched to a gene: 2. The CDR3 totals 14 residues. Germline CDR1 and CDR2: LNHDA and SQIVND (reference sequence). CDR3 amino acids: CASSFSGGTDTQYF. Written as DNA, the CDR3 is TGTGCCAGTAGTTTTAGCGGGGGCACAGATACGCAGTATTTT.

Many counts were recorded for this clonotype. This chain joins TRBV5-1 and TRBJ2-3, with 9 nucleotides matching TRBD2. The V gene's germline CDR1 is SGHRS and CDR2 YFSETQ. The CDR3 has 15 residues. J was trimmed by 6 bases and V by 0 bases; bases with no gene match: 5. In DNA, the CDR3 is TGCGCCAGCAGCTTGGCTAGCGGGAAGGGGGATACGCAGTATTTT. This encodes CASSLASGKGDTQYF.

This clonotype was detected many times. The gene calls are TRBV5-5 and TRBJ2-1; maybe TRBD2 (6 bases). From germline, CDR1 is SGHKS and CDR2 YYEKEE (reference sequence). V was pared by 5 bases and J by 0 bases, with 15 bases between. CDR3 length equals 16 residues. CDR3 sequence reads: CASRGRQESSYNEQFF. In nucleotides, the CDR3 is TGTGCCAGCAGGGGGAGGCAGGAAAGCTCCTACAATGAGCAGTTCTTC.

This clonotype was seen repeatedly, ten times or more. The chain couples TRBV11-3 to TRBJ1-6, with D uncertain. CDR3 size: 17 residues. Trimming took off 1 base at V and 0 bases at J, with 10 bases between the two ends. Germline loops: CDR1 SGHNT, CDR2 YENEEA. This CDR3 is CASSLGLLSSYNSPLHF. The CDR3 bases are TGTGCCAGCAGCTTAGGACTTCTAAGCTCCTATAATTCACCCCTCCACTTT.